This paragraph covers one T cell receptor beta chain sequence. The sample comes from a study of blood T cell repertoires in COVID-19. Background on the study: COVID-19 samples from acute and convalescent phases originated in the United States, Italy and Spain. In each case, the material was cDNA or gDNA derived from T cells, B-cell-depleted T cells, or PBMCs.

Under the authors' procedure: Amplification from reference gene primers served as the basis for estimated nucleated cell counts. Clones were sequenced by immunoSEQ multiplex PCR, and TCRdb holds only the in-frame ones, with some missing. The V and J calls and clone size are taken from that table; D and trimming were inferred from the DNA. The table lists 150,000 to 200,000 clones, about 80% of them singletons. Germline V gene data show CDR1 as SGHVS and CDR2 as FQNEAQ. The trim removed 5 bases at V and 3 bases at J, leaving 6 bases unmatched. This CDR3 contains 16 residues. Sample: peripheral blood. This TCR was sampled from a woman aged 80 or older with acute or convalescent COVID-19. The chain recombines TRBV7-8 with TRBJ2-1; TRBD2 matches at 11 bases. CDR3 protein: CASSRLGTSGYNEQFF. The DNA of the CDR3 is TGTGCCAGCAGCCGTTTGGGGACTAGCGGCTACAATGAGCAGTTCTTC. The whole variable domain, remainder taken from reference TRBV7-8 and TRBJ2-1, is GAGVSQSPRYKVAKRGQDVALRCDPISGHVSLFWYQQALGQGPEFLTYFQNEAQLDKSGLPSDRFFAERPEGSVSTLKIQRTQQEDSAVYLCASSRLGTSGYNEQFFGPGTRLTVL.